The 29 T cell receptor beta chains presented below share a single source sample, sequenced in a study of T-cell memory formation after mild COVID-19. MiXCR, applied by TCRdb to the 5' RACE reads, yields one record per CDR3 protein. The sample has a few hundred thousand distinct CDR3 sequences, 13% to 15% seen once. Sequencing used PBMCs or a T cell subset sorted from them (not recorded which). Receptors originate from a man aged 18 to 29 who had mild COVID-19 (a few samples of this study predate the infection). Cell type and time point are not known.

The rearrangement links TRBV10-3 to TRBJ2-3; a possible D gene is TRBD1 (6 bases). CDR3 length equals 15 residues. V was trimmed by 9 bases and J by 0 bases, leaving 16 bases between them. Germline loops: CDR1 ENHRY, CDR2 SYGVKD. CDR3 sequence reads: CAITSGETSTDTQYF. The CDR3 region has the DNA TGTGCCATAACCTCAGGGGAAACTAGCACAGATACGCAGTATTTT.

V and J are TRBV4-3 and TRBJ2-7; 9 bases map to TRBD1. Per germline, CDR1 LGHNA and CDR2 YSLEER. The CDR3 has 14 residues. V lost 4 bases and J lost 5; bases outside the gene matches: 6. The CDR3 nucleotides read TGCGCCAGCAGCCTCTGGACAGGGGAGGACGAGCAGTACTTC. It translates to CASSLWTGEDEQYF.

This clonotype was detected only a few times. The chain has TRBV25-1 and TRBJ2-1; TRBD2 agrees at 7 bases. CDR3 length: 14 amino acids. Per germline, CDR1 MGHDK and CDR2 SYGVNS. The V segment lost 0 bases and the J segment 8 bases; nucleotides outside the gene matches: 4. This CDR3 is CASSEYREVDEQFF. CDR3 sequence (DNA): TGTGCCAGCAGTGAATACCGGGAGGTCGATGAGCAGTTCTTC.

The gene calls are TRBV5-1 and TRBJ1-3; a possible D gene is TRBD1 (5 bases). The CDR3 is 17 amino acids. V was trimmed by 3 bases and J by 8 bases, leaving 24 bases between them. The V gene's germline CDR1 is SGHRS and CDR2 YFSETQ. The CDR3 DNA is TGCGCCAGCAGCTGGGACCCTGGGGCAGGCACCCCGGACACCATATATTTT. Protein sequence: CASSWDPGAGTPDTIYF.

The V gene is TRBV7-9, the J gene TRBJ1-2; 10 bases match TRBD1. The CDR3 has 16 residues. V lost 3 bases to trimming and J lost 0 bases; unmatched junction nucleotides: 4. The germline V gene encodes CDR1 SEHNR and CDR2 FQNEAQ (reference sequence). The CDR3 loop reads CASSFRTGGANYGYTF. Here the CDR3 DNA reads TGTGCCAGCAGCTTTCGGACAGGGGGAGCTAACTATGGCTACACCTTC.

This clonotype was seen a handful of times. The CDR3 DNA is TGTGCCAGCAGAGGTCAGGGGCGGACTGAAGCTTTCTTT. This translates into CASRGQGRTEAFF. The rearrangement uses TRBV7-9 and TRBJ1-1; D is possibly TRBD1 (6 bases). This CDR3 spans 13 amino acids. Between the trimmed V and J ends, which lost 6 bases and 5 bases, there was a span of 13 bases. The germline V gene encodes CDR1 SEHNR and CDR2 FQNEAQ (reference sequence).

This clonotype was seen a few times. The chain couples TRBV7-9 to TRBJ1-2, with TRBD1 as a possible D gene (6 bases). This CDR3 is built from 16 residues. V was pared by 5 bases and J by 0 bases, with 16 bases between. Germline values: CDR1 SEHNR, CDR2 FQNEAQ (reference sequence). CDR3 DNA sequence: TGTGCCAGCAGCGCAGCTGGGGGGCGAACTAACTATGGCTACACCTTC. This sequence encodes CASSAAGGRTNYGYTF.

The chain recombines TRBV2 with TRBJ1-6, with TRBD1 matching over 8 bases. The V gene end was trimmed by 5 bases and the J gene end by 8 bases; junction bases not matched to a gene: 2. The germline CDR1 and CDR2 sequences are SNHLY and FYNNEI. The CDR3 is 13 residues long. CDR3 nucleotide sequence: TGTGCCAGCAGTACACAGGGGGATTCACCCCTCCACTTT. Protein sequence: CASSTQGDSPLHF.

This clonotype was detected a few times. The CDR3 DNA follows: TGTGCCAGCAGGCGACCTAGCGTCCAAGAGACCCAGTACTTC. It yields the protein CASRRPSVQETQYF. The chain links TRBV6-6 to TRBJ2-5, with a possible D match to TRBD2 (6 bases). The V end was cut by 6 bases, the J end by 1 base, with 12 bases between. The CDR3 has 14 residues. Germline values: CDR1 MNHNY, CDR2 SVGAGI (reference sequence).

This clonotype was counted a few times. The chain recombines TRBV6-1 with TRBJ1-6; no firm D call. Germline CDR1 reads MNHNS; CDR2 reads SASEGT. V was pared by 3 bases and J by 10 bases, with 19 bases between. The CDR3 loop spans 16 amino acids. CDR3 coding DNA: TGTGCCAGCAGTGATCGGTTGGGAATTTGGGCCTCACCCCTCCACTTT. It translates to CASSDRLGIWASPLHF.

This clonotype occurred a few times. The rearrangement joins TRBV4-3 to TRBJ2-7, with TRBD2 matching over 7 bases. The junction had 9 bases not matched to a gene; V was cut back by 2 bases and J by 2 bases. The germline V gene encodes CDR1 LGHNA and CDR2 YSLEER. The CDR3 loop spans 16 amino acids. The CDR3 protein is CASSQSSGGSPYEQYF. The CDR3 region has the DNA TGCGCCAGCAGCCAATCGTCGGGGGGTTCACCCTACGAGCAGTACTTC.

At least ten counts were recorded for this clonotype. The gene calls are TRBV5-1 and TRBJ2-7, with TRBD1 as a possible D gene (6 bases). V lost 4 bases and J lost 1, with 15 bases in between. This CDR3 comprises 15 residues. Germline values: CDR1 SGHRS, CDR2 YFSETQ. CDR3 protein: CASSVGDTRSYEQYF. CDR3 sequence (DNA): TGCGCCAGCAGCGTAGGGGACACCCGATCCTACGAGCAGTACTTC.

The V gene is TRBV9, the J gene TRBJ2-2; D is perhaps TRBD2 (6 bases). Per germline, CDR1 SGDLS and CDR2 YYNGEE. The CDR3 is 16 residues long. The V and J ends lost 3 bases and 7 bases respectively, with 19 bases between them. CDR3 in DNA: TGTGCCAGCAGCGAATCCCGGGACTCCTCTGGCGGGGAGCTGTTTTTT. Encoded protein: CASSESRDSSGGELFF.

The rearrangement uses TRBV4-3 and TRBJ2-6, with TRBD2 matching over 14 bases. The CDR3 is 20 amino acids. J gave up 0 bases and V 5 bases, and 9 bases lay outside the gene matches. The germline V gene encodes CDR1 LGHNA and CDR2 YSLEER. CDR3 loop: CASSARLAGGMGSGANVLTF. CDR3 nucleotides: TGCGCCAGCAGCGCCCGACTAGCGGGGGGGATGGGCTCTGGGGCCAACGTCCTGACTTTC.

This clonotype has only a few counts. The genes are TRBV12-3 or TRBV12-4 and TRBJ1-5; D remains ambiguous. This CDR3 has 13 amino acids. The ends were cut back, 6 bases at V and 0 bases at J, with 6 bases in the middle. CDR3 residues: CASRTGSNQPQHF. For the CDR3, the DNA is TGTGCCAGCAGGACCGGTAGCAATCAGCCCCAGCATTTT.

This clonotype was detected a few times. This sequence joins TRBV27 and TRBJ2-1; TRBD2 aligns across 14 bases. Trimming took 6 bases from V and 1 from J; bases not matched to a gene: 8. Germline loops: CDR1 MNHEY, CDR2 SMNVEV (reference sequence). This CDR3 is built from 18 residues. The CDR3 sequence: CASSPTSGGAGSYNEQFF. The CDR3 region has the DNA TGTGCCAGCAGCCCGACTAGCGGGGGGGCCGGATCCTACAATGAGCAGTTCTTC.

CDR3 protein: CASSRDILNYGYTF. DNA for the CDR3: TGTGCCAGCAGCCGCGACATTCTGAACTATGGCTACACCTTC. This sequence joins TRBV7-2 and TRBJ1-2; D remains ambiguous. V was shortened by 5 bases and J by 2 bases, with 12 bases between the two germline ends. Germline values: CDR1 SGHTA, CDR2 FQGNSA. The CDR3 runs 14 residues.

This clonotype was counted a single time. This chain links TRBV20-1 with TRBJ2-1; 8 bases align to TRBD2. With 5 bases clipped from V and 10 bases from J, the junction kept 13 bases outside the gene matches. Germline-derived CDR1 and CDR2 are DFQATT and SNEGSKA (reference sequence). This CDR3 region has 14 residues. CDR3 in amino acids: CSAPAGGPYAEQFF. The CDR3 nucleotides read TGCAGTGCTCCCGCGGGGGGCCCTTATGCGGAGCAGTTCTTC.

J is TRBJ2-6 and V is TRBV7-2; D possibly corresponds to TRBD1 (7 bases). Germline assignment: CDR1 SGHTA and CDR2 FQGNSA. V was pared by 0 bases and J by 1 base, with 13 bases between. The CDR3 spans 18 residues. CDR3 sequence: CASSLAHRGGSGANVLTF. DNA for the CDR3: TGTGCCAGCAGCTTAGCGCACAGGGGAGGTTCTGGGGCCAACGTCCTGACTTTC.

This clonotype was seen ten or more times. J is TRBJ1-5 and V is TRBV20-1, with TRBD1 as a possible D gene (5 bases). V was clipped by 0 bases and J by 7 bases, with 13 bases between them. This CDR3 is built from 14 residues. From germline, CDR1 is DFQATT and CDR2 SNEGSKA (reference sequence). CDR3 bases: TGCAGTGCTAGAGACAGGGATGTCCACCAGCCCCAGCATTTT. Amino acids: CSARDRDVHQPQHF.

This clonotype showed up just a few times. The chain has TRBV20-1 and TRBJ2-7; the D gene is possibly TRBD2 (5 bases). The CDR3 loop spans 15 amino acids. The V and J ends lost 0 bases and 6 bases respectively, with 18 bases between them. The germline gives CDR1 DFQATT, CDR2 SNEGSKA (reference sequence). CDR3 sequence reads: CSARDRRTAEGEQYF. The CDR3 coding sequence is TGCAGTGCTAGAGATCGTCGCACAGCAGAGGGCGAGCAGTACTTC.

This clonotype was seen a few times. The rearrangement joins TRBV20-1 to TRBJ2-5, with 13 bases matching TRBD2. The CDR3 loop spans 16 amino acids. Germline V gives CDR1 DFQATT, CDR2 SNEGSKA (reference sequence). The V gene end was trimmed by 3 bases and the J gene end by 2 bases; junction bases not matched to a gene: 6. The CDR3: CSASPGTSGDQETQYF. DNA of the CDR3: TGCAGTGCTAGCCCCGGGACTAGCGGGGATCAAGAGACCCAGTACTTC.

The chain has TRBV11-3 and TRBJ2-7, with 9 bases aligning to TRBD1. V shed 3 bases, J shed 6 bases, and the junction held 6 bases outside the gene matches. The V gene's germline CDR1 is SGHNT and CDR2 YENEEA. The CDR3 runs to 14 residues. The CDR3 region is CASSFPGQGSEQYF. The CDR3 DNA reads as TGTGCCAGCAGCTTCCCGGGACAGGGTTCCGAGCAGTACTTC.

The sample holds a few counts of this clonotype. V and J are TRBV11-2 and TRBJ1-5; D gene uncertain. Trimming shortened V by 4 bases and J by 6 bases, and 10 bases separated the two germline ends. The germline V gene encodes CDR1 SGHAT and CDR2 FQNNGV. The CDR3 consists of 13 residues. CDR3 loop: CASSSAPPQPQHF. The CDR3 DNA sequence: TGTGCCAGCAGCTCGGCCCCCCCTCAGCCCCAGCATTTT.

Only a few counts were recorded for this clonotype. The genes are TRBV4-1 and TRBJ2-1; maybe TRBD2 (6 bases). The CDR3 runs to 12 residues. Germline lookup yields CDR1 MGHRA and CDR2 YSYEKL. The V end lost 5 bases, the J end lost 9 bases, and 11 bases lay between the germline ends. The CDR3 here is CASSYYGGEQFF. The CDR3 DNA follows: TGCGCCAGCAGCTACTACGGGGGTGAGCAGTTCTTC.

The rearrangement links TRBV3-1 to TRBJ2-3; 7 nucleotides align to TRBD2. Germline CDR1 LGHDT, CDR2 YNNKEL (reference sequence). V trimming: 4 bases; J trimming: 4 bases; junction bases outside the gene matches: 8. The CDR3 runs to 15 residues. CDR3: CASSLARGSPDTQYF. As DNA, the CDR3 is TGTGCCAGCAGCCTCGCGCGGGGGAGCCCAGATACGCAGTATTTT.

This clonotype was detected only a few times. The genes are TRBV6-6 and TRBJ2-1; D unresolved. The germline CDR1 and CDR2 sequences are MNHNY and SVGAGI (reference sequence). Trimming took off 6 bases at V and 9 bases at J, with 18 bases between the two ends. This CDR3 region has 14 residues. Here the CDR3 DNA reads TGTGCCAGCAGAAAACTCCAGGAGTTGGGTGAGCAGTTCTTC. Translation gives CASRKLQELGEQFF.

This clonotype was observed a handful of times. This chain uses TRBV5-1 with TRBJ1-1; D is unclear. Germline-derived CDR1 and CDR2 are SGHRS and YFSETQ. The V gene lost 0 bases and the J gene lost 6 bases, with 15 bases spanning the gap. This CDR3 comprises 15 residues. The CDR3: CASSLAVGGYPEAFF. In nucleotides, the CDR3 is TGCGCCAGCAGCTTGGCCGTAGGCGGGTATCCTGAAGCTTTCTTT.

The CDR3: CASSLVVGVEGRSPLHF. The CDR3 region has the DNA TGTGCCAGCAGCTTAGTCGTGGGGGTCGAGGGTAGGTCACCCCTCCACTTT. This rearrangement joins TRBV7-2 to TRBJ1-6; the D gene is possibly TRBD1 (5 bases). V was pared by 1 base and J by 10 bases, with 20 bases between. The CDR3 runs to 17 residues. Germline V gives CDR1 SGHTA, CDR2 FQGNSA.